These 5 T cell receptor beta chains were all obtained from the same sample, sequenced in a study. TCRdb redid the calling of the 5' RACE reads with MiXCR, one entry per CDR3 protein. The repertoire holds about 62,000 distinct CDR3 sequences, with roughly 30% as singletons. The sequenced material came from tumor-infiltrating naive CD4+ T cells sorted from the breast tumor. Subset specified: naive CD4+ T cells, CD4+CD45RA+CD25-. The receptors stem from a female donor with breast cancer.

This clonotype was detected only a few times. V gene TRBV5-1 combines with J gene TRBJ2-7; 7 positions agree with TRBD2. J was trimmed by 6 bases and V by 0 bases; bases with no gene match: 6. Germline-derived CDR1 and CDR2 are SGHRS and YFSETQ. This CDR3 contains 14 residues. The CDR3 DNA sequence: TGCGCCAGCAGCTTGGTTGCGGGAGAGACCGAGCAGTACTTC. It codes for CASSLVAGETEQYF.

The chain employs TRBV12-3 or TRBV12-4 and TRBJ2-2; D perhaps matches TRBD2 (6 bases). The CDR3 spans 13 residues. With 3 bases removed from V and 6 bases from J, the gap between germline ends came to 8 bases. CDR3 coding DNA: TGTGCCAGCAGTTTGCGGAGGGCCGGGGAGCTGTTTTTT. Translation gives CASSLRRAGELFF.

This clonotype was detected once. A read error is possible here, since a much larger clone lies one base away. The CDR3 bases are TGTGCCAGCAGCCAAGCCAGCAGTGATGGGCAGTTCTTC. It specifies CASSQASSDGQFF. This chain joins TRBV4-2 and TRBJ2-1, with unresolved D. Looked up from germline, CDR1 is LGHNA and CDR2 is YNFKEQ. This CDR3 is built from 13 residues. Trimming cost V 1 base and J 12 bases, with 13 bases left between them.

The genes are TRBV7-9 and TRBJ2-5, with D perhaps given as TRBD1 or TRBD2 (5 bases each). Germline lookup yields CDR1 SEHNR and CDR2 FQNEAQ (reference sequence). The CDR3 runs to 14 residues. V shed 10 bases and J shed 2 bases, with 17 bases lying between them. CDR3 loop: CATQYGTGQETQYF. CDR3 in DNA: TGTGCCACCCAGTACGGGACCGGACAAGAGACCCAGTACTTC.

This clonotype was seen more than once but under ten times. The rearrangement links TRBV7-2 to TRBJ1-6; tentative D call: TRBD1 (5 bases). Germline values: CDR1 SGHTA, CDR2 FQGNSA. Trimming left V 5 bases short and J 5 bases short, with 13 bases between. The CDR3 length is 15 residues. CDR3 bases: TGTGCCAGCAGCCAGCAGGGAACGGATAATTCACCCCTCCACTTT. Residues: CASSQQGTDNSPLHF.